The present entry profiles one T cell receptor (beta chain) with its context. The repertoire was sequenced with immunoSEQ multiplex PCR; TCRdb's copy has only in-frame clones and lacks some. The data contain about 340,000 clones, more than 85% of them singletons. The entry originates in a study of brain T cells in children with intractable seizures. The V end was cut by 3 bases, the J end by 0 bases, with 5 bases between. The length of the CDR3 is 14 residues. The germline gives CDR1 SGHTA, CDR2 FQGTGA. Time point of the sample: blood from clinic visit 5 months post-surgery; TSC patient then seizure free.

The specimen comprised peripheral blood, sampled around 5 months after surgery. V gene TRBV7-3 combines with J gene TRBJ2-2; D uncertain. This sequence was found in a boy under three years old with tuberous sclerosis and intractable seizures. The DNA for the CDR3 is TGTGCCAGCAGCTTGTTACCGAACACCGGGGAGCTGTTTTTT. Translated, it gives CASSLLPNTGELFF.